The 19 T cell receptor beta chains given below trace back to one sample, sequenced in a study of post-analysis software for immune sequencing data. General study points: Included in a set of about 5 TRBV segments more frequent in patients than controls were TRBV5-6, TRBV5-1 and TRBV20-1.

These TCRs' antigens remain unknown. Libraries were made from TCR beta cDNA, and they carried unique molecular identifiers. TCRdb reanalysed the PCR reads using MiXCR and keeps one entry per CDR3 protein. The sample lists about 810,000 distinct CDR3 sequences; around 53% were seen once. Sample: blood. These receptors were taken from a girl aged 5-17 years with multiple sclerosis.

In its sample, this clonotype was seen a few times. The chain couples TRBV2 to TRBJ2-7; 13 nucleotides agree with TRBD2. Trimming removed 6 bases from V and 2 bases from J; junction bases left unmatched: 7. Looked up from germline, CDR1 is SNHLY and CDR2 is FYNNEI. This CDR3 region has 16 residues. CDR3 loop: CASSDGLAGATYEQYF. The CDR3 bases are TGTGCCAGCAGCGACGGACTAGCGGGGGCTACCTACGAGCAGTACTTC.

This clonotype was recorded a few times. V gene TRBV4-1 combines with J gene TRBJ1-2; possibly TRBD1 for D (6 bases). Trimming left V 3 bases short and J 5 bases short, with 19 bases between. The CDR3 is 16 residues long. Germline lookup yields CDR1 MGHRA and CDR2 YSYEKL. This CDR3 is CASSQGSTGQGYGYTF. CDR3 in DNA: TGCGCCAGCAGCCAGGGATCGACAGGCCAGGGGTATGGCTACACCTTC.

The J gene is TRBJ2-5, the V gene TRBV29-1; 7 positions match TRBD2. This CDR3 has 16 residues. J was trimmed by 1 base and V by 0 bases; bases with no gene match: 8. CDR1 and CDR2 from the germline V gene are SQVTM and ANQGSEA. In nucleotides, the CDR3 is TGCAGCGTTGAAGATCACGGGACTAACCCCCAAGAGACCCAGTACTTC. Protein sequence: CSVEDHGTNPQETQYF. Full variable domain (remainder filled in from reference TRBV29-1 and TRBJ2-5): SAVISQKPSRDICQRGTSLTIQCQVDSQVTMMFWYRQQPGQSLTLIATANQGSEATYESGFVIDKFPISRPNLTFSTLTVSNMSPEDSSIYLCSVEDHGTNPQETQYFGPGTRLLVL.

The rearrangement uses TRBV18 and TRBJ2-6; possible D gene TRBD1, 5 bases. Trimming removed 3 bases at V and 4 bases at J, with 13 bases between. CDR1 is KGHSH and CDR2 is LQKENI in the germline V gene. This CDR3 has 16 amino acids. The CDR3 DNA sequence: TGTGCCAGCTCACCGGGGCTAGGGGCCGGGGCCAACGTCCTGACTTTC. Translation: CASSPGLGAGANVLTF.

About this clonotype itself: The junction departs from the called germline gene at one end, perhaps through a read error. The chain is built from TRBV6-1 and TRBJ2-6; 8 bases align to TRBD1. The CDR3 consists of 17 residues. CDR1 and CDR2 from the germline V gene are MNHNS and SASEGT. Here the CDR3 DNA reads TGTGCCAGCAGCGCAGGACAGGGATTGTCTGGGGCCAACGTCCGGACTTTC. It specifies CASSAGQGLSGANVRTF.

The J gene is TRBJ2-4, the V gene TRBV27, with D possibly matching TRBD2 (6 bases). Germline values: CDR1 MNHEY, CDR2 SMNVEV (reference sequence). V lost 1 base and J lost 13, with 23 bases in between. The length of the CDR3 is 16 residues. CDR3 loop: CASSLFSGGVYNEQYF. The CDR3 bases are TGTGCCAGCAGTTTATTTAGCGGAGGGGTCTACAATGAGCAGTACTTC.

The chain uses TRBV6-6 and TRBJ1-1; D is unclear. The CDR3 contains 17 residues. Trimming cost V 8 bases and J 0 bases, with 22 bases left between them. CDR1 MNHNY and CDR2 SVGAGI come from the germline V gene (reference sequence). The CDR3 nucleotides read TGTGCCAGCCGTATACAGTCCTCGATCGGGGTGAACACTGAAGCTTTCTTT. Translated, it gives CASRIQSSIGVNTEAFF.

This clonotype was detected a few times. The gene calls are TRBV29-1 and TRBJ2-5; D is uncertain. This CDR3 comprises 13 residues. V was cut by 4 bases and J by 4 bases, with 13 bases left in between. Germline V gives CDR1 SQVTM, CDR2 ANQGSEA. The CDR3 region has the DNA TGCAGCGTTGCCCCCCTAGGACGAGAGACCCAGTACTTC. This translates into CSVAPLGRETQYF.

V gene TRBV20-1 combines with J gene TRBJ1-2, with D unclear. Germline lookup yields CDR1 DFQATT and CDR2 SNEGSKA (reference sequence). Trimming took off 5 bases at V and 2 bases at J, with 12 bases between the two ends. The CDR3 is 13 residues long. CDR3 sequence reads: CSAPVPLNYGYTF. The CDR3 DNA is TGCAGTGCTCCGGTCCCACTCAACTATGGCTACACCTTC.

The chain employs TRBV29-1 and TRBJ2-6; D not resolved. The germline CDR1 and CDR2 sequences are SQVTM and ANQGSEA. CDR3 size: 8 residues. V was clipped by 6 bases and J by 18 bases, with 9 bases between them. This CDR3 reads CSVDTWTF. The CDR3 DNA sequence: TGCAGCGTCGACACGTGGACTTTC.

This clonotype appeared once. V is TRBV25-1 and J is TRBJ2-7; 7 nucleotides align to TRBD2. The CDR3 runs to 14 residues. In germline, CDR1 is MGHDK, CDR2 SYGVNS. J was trimmed by 5 bases and V by 4 bases; bases with no gene match: 8. This chain's CDR3 is CASSALGGDHEQYF. The CDR3 nucleotides are TGTGCCAGCAGTGCCCTGGGAGGGGATCACGAGCAGTACTTC.

The V gene is TRBV9, the J gene TRBJ1-2; 9 bases line up with TRBD1. Trimming removed 0 bases from V and 4 bases from J; junction bases left unmatched: 7. In germline, CDR1 is SGDLS, CDR2 YYNGEE. CDR3 size: 16 residues. CDR3 sequence: CASSVGRTGGSYGYTF. CDR3 nucleotides: TGTGCCAGCAGCGTAGGTCGTACAGGGGGCAGCTATGGCTACACCTTC.

The V gene is TRBV5-6, the J gene TRBJ2-4; 11 nucleotides line up with TRBD2. The J call may be mistaken, given a closer DNA end match to TRBJ2-7. CDR1 is SGHDT, CDR2 YYEEEE, per germline. This CDR3 has 17 amino acids. CDR3 nucleotide sequence: TGTGCCAGCAGCTTGTCCCTAACTAGCGGGGGTACCTACGAGCAGTACTTC. Translating it yields CASSLSLTSGGTYEQYF.

This rearrangement joins TRBV5-1 to TRBJ2-7, with D possibly TRBD1 on 6 matching bases. CDR3 length: 15 residues. From germline, CDR1 is SGHRS and CDR2 YFSETQ. The germline V and J ends were trimmed by 4 bases and 6 bases, with 20 bases remaining between them. This CDR3 reads CASSTGQTARVEQYF. CDR3 DNA sequence: TGCGCCAGCAGCACCGGACAGACTGCTCGTGTCGAGCAGTACTTC.

This chain uses TRBV29-1 with TRBJ2-7, with D perhaps matching TRBD2 (5 bases). Germline V lookup: CDR1 SQVTM, CDR2 ANQGSEA. The CDR3 length is 14 residues. Trimming pared 4 bases from V and 2 bases from J, leaving 15 bases between. CDR3 DNA sequence: TGCAGCGTTGTGGAGGTGGCACAGACCTACGAGCAGTACTTC. The encoded protein is CSVVEVAQTYEQYF.

This clonotype came up once. V is TRBV20-1 and J is TRBJ2-4; D may match TRBD1 or TRBD2 (6 bases each). Judging by the DNA end, TRBJ2-7 fits better; the J call may be wrong. The CDR3 contains 12 residues. The V gene's germline CDR1 is DFQATT and CDR2 SNEGSKA (reference sequence). For the CDR3, the DNA is TGCAGTGCCCTTAGGGGGGTCCACGAGCAGTACTTC. Its protein product is CSALRGVHEQYF.

J is TRBJ2-3 and V is TRBV6-2 or TRBV6-3; the D gene could be TRBD1 or TRBD2 (5 bases each). The V end was cut by 5 bases, the J end by 2 bases, with 17 bases between. Germline V gene lookup returns CDR1 MNHEY and CDR2 SVGEGT. CDR3 length: 16 residues. CDR3 in amino acids: CASSLRDPPATDTQYF. CDR3 nucleotide sequence: TGTGCCAGCAGTCTCCGGGACCCCCCGGCCACAGATACGCAGTATTTT.

V and J are TRBV7-9 and TRBJ2-6, with 8 bases fitting TRBD1. The CDR3 totals 18 residues. J lost 0 bases, V lost 4 bases, and 8 bases had no gene match. Germline assignment: CDR1 SEHNR and CDR2 FQNEAQ (reference sequence). Here the CDR3 DNA reads TGTGCCAGCAGCTCCGGACAGGGACGCTCCTCTGGGGCCAACGTCCTGACTTTC. Translation: CASSSGQGRSSGANVLTF.

This clonotype was recorded a few times. This chain uses TRBV30 with TRBJ1-2; 8 nucleotides match TRBD1. Germline V CDR1 and CDR2: GTSNPN, SVGIG (reference sequence). The CDR3 has 12 amino acids. V lost 5 bases and J lost 8; bases outside the gene matches: 7. The CDR3 loop is CAWGGTGGGYTF. CDR3 DNA: TGTGCCTGGGGCGGGACAGGAGGCGGCTACACCTTC.